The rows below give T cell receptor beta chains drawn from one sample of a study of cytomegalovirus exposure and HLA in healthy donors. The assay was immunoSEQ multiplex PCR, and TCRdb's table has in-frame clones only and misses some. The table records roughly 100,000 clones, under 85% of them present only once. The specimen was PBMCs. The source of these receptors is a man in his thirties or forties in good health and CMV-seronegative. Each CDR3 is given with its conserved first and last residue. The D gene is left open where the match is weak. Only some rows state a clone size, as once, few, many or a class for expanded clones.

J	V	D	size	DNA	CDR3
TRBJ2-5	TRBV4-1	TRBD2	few	TGCGCCAGCAGCCCCGGACTAGCGGGGAAAGAGACCCAGTACTTC	CASSPGLAGKETQYF
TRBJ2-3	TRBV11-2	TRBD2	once	TGTGCCAGCAGCGTACGGGAGGGCACAGATACGCAGTATTTT	CASSVREGTDTQYF
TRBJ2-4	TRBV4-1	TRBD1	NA	TGCGCCAGCAGCCAAGGCGGACAGGGAAGAAGAGCCAAAAACATTCAGTACTTC	CASSQGGQGRRAKNIQYF
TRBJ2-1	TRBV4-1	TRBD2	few	TGCGCCAGCAGCCAAGTCTCGAAACTAGCGGCCAGCTCCTACAATGAGCAGTTCTTC	CASSQVSKLAASSYNEQFF
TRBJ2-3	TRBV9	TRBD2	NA	TGTGCCAGCAGCGCTCGGGGGGGAGATACGCAGTATTTT	CASSARGGDTQYF
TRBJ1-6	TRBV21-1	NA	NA	TGTGCCAGCAGCATCCGGACAGGACTCGATTCACCCCTCCACTTT	CASSIRTGLDSPLHF
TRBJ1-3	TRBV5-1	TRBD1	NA	TGCGCCAGCAGCTTGGTTTACAGGGGGGACACCATATATTTT	CASSLVYRGDTIYF
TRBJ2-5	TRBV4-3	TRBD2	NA	TGCGCCAGCAGCCAAGAATGGACTAGCATCGAGACCCAGTACTTC	CASSQEWTSIETQYF
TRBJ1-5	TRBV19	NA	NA	TGTGCCAGTAGTATTGGTCAGGCTAATCAGCCCCAGCATTTT	CASSIGQANQPQHF
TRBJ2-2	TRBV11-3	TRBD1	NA	TGTGCCAGCAGCCCTTGGACAGGGAACTTTGCCGGGGAGCTGTTTTTT	CASSPWTGNFAGELFF
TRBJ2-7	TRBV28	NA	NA	TGTGCCAGCAGTTCCCCGGAGTCCCTCAGTTCGGTTCCTGGCAGTACCTTCCCCTACGAGCAGTACTTC	CASSSPESLSSVPGSTFPYEQYF
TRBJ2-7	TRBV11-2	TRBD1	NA	TGTGCCAGCAGCCCCGGGACAGGCGCCTACGAGCAGTACTTC	CASSPGTGAYEQYF
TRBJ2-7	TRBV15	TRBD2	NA	TGTGCCACCAGCAGAAACTGGACTAGCGGGGGGGCTTACGAGCAGTACTTC	CATSRNWTSGGAYEQYF
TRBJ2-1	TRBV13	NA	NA	TGTGCCAGCAGCATCCTCGGGGGTGAGCAGTTCTTC	CASSILGGEQFF
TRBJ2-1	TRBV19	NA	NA	TGTGCCAGTAGTATACTTCAGGGGGGATACAATGAGCAGTTCTTC	CASSILQGGYNEQFF
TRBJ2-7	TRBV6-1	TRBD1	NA	TGTGCCAGCAGTGAATTGACTACCGGGACAGGGTCCCACGAGCAGTACTTC	CASSELTTGTGSHEQYF
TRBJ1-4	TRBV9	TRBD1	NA	TGTGCCAGCAGCGTACAGGGGGCAGCTAATGAAAAACTGTTTTTT	CASSVQGAANEKLFF
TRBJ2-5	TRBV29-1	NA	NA	TGCAGCGTTGAGGCCCAGGGTGGGGAGACCCAGTACTTC	CSVEAQGGETQYF
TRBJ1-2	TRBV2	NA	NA	TGTGCCAGCAGCTCGCGGGGGGGCCCTAACTATGGCTACACCTTC	CASSSRGGPNYGYTF
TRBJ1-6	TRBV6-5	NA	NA	TGTGCCAGCAGCGCGTCGACACCAGATTCACCCCTCCACTTT	CASSASTPDSPLHF
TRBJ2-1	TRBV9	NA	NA	TGTGCCAGCAGCGACGGGCTAGCAAATCCGTTCTTC	CASSDGLANPFF
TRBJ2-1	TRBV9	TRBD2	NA	TGTGCCAGCAGCGAGACTAGCGGGAGAACTAATGAGCAGTTCTTC	CASSETSGRTNEQFF
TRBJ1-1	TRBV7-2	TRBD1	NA	TGTGCCAGCAGCTCGAAGACAGGGGCTCCTGAAGCTTTCTTT	CASSSKTGAPEAFF
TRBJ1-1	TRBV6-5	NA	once	TGTGCCAGCAGTTACTCAAGGCGGCGGGGCACTGAAGCTTTCTTT	CASSYSRRRGTEAFF
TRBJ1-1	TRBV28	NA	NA	TGTGCTGCAACGGGGGAGGCTGAAGCTTTCTTT	CAATGEAEAFF
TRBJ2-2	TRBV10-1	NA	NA	TGCGCCAGCAGTGAGTCCATCAGGGAGAACACCGGGGAGCTGTTTTTT	CASSESIRENTGELFF
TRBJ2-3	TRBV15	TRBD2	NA	TGTGCCACCAGCAGAGATATTACTAGCGGCAACACAGATACGCAGTATTTT	CATSRDITSGNTDTQYF
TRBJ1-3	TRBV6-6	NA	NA	TGTGCCAGCAGTTTTTACTCTGGAAACACCATATATTTT	CASSFYSGNTIYF
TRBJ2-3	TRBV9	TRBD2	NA	TGTGCCAGCAGCGTAGAGGGGACTACACGGCGAGATACGCAGTATTTT	CASSVEGTTRRDTQYF
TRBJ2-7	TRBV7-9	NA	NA	TGTGCCAGCAGCCCTGGCTCGCCGTACGAGCAGTACTTC	CASSPGSPYEQYF
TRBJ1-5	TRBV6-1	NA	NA	TGTGCCAGCAGTGAGCAGGGGTTCGATCAGCCCCAGCATTTT	CASSEQGFDQPQHF
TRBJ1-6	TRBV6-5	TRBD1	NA	TGTGCCAGCAGTGATCGACAGGGACGGATCCCCCTCCACTTT	CASSDRQGRIPLHF
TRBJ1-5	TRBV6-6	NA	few	TGTGCCAGCAGCAATAGCAATCAGCCCCAGCATTTT	CASSNSNQPQHF
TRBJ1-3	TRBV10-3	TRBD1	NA	TGTGCCATCAGTGAGGGACAGGGGGGATCTGGAAACACCATATATTTT	CAISEGQGGSGNTIYF
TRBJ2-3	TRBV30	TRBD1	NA	TGTGCCTGGGGACAGGGGGTCGGTACAGATACGCAGTATTTT	CAWGQGVGTDTQYF
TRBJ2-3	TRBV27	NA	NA	TGTGCCAGCAGCCCGATTGGTGGGAGTATCACAGATACGCAGTATTTT	CASSPIGGSITDTQYF
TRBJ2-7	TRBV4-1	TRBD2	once	TGCGCCAGCAGCCACCTGACTAGCGGGAGCGTCGAGCAGTACTTC	CASSHLTSGSVEQYF
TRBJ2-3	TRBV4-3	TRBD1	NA	TGCGCCAGCAACCAAGCGGACAGGGGCGTTCAGGGCACAGATACGCAGTATTTT	CASNQADRGVQGTDTQYF
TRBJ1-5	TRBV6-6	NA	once	TGTGCCAGCAAAGGGGGGGATCGGCCCCAGCATTTT	CASKGGDRPQHF
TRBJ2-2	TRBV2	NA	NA	TGTGCCAGCAGTCAGGGGGGCACCGGGGAGCTGTTTTTT	CASSQGGTGELFF
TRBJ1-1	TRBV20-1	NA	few	TGCAGTGCTAGAGATTTAGCTGAAGCTTTCTTT	CSARDLAEAFF
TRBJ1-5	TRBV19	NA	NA	TGTGCCAGTATTGCACAGGCTTGGACCTATCAGCCCCAGCATTTT	CASIAQAWTYQPQHF
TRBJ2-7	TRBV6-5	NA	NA	TGTGCCAGCAGGCACTTGAAAAAGCAGTACTTC	CASRHLKKQYF
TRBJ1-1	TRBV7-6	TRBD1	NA	TGTGCCAGCAGCTTCTCAGGGGGTCGGGACACTGAAGCTTTCTTT	CASSFSGGRDTEAFF
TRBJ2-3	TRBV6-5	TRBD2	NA	TGTGCCAGCAGTTACTCGGGACTAGCGGGCACAGATACGCAGTATTTT	CASSYSGLAGTDTQYF
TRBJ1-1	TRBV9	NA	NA	TGTGCCAGCAGCGTAGGACAGGAGAACACTGAAGCTTTCTTT	CASSVGQENTEAFF
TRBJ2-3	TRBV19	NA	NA	TGTGCCAGTAGTGTTACGGGACGGGCAGGGGCACCGGGTACGCAGTATTTT	CASSVTGRAGAPGTQYF
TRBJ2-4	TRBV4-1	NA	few	TGCGCCAGCAGCCCGACAGCACCGGTAGCCAAAAACATTCAGTACTTC	CASSPTAPVAKNIQYF
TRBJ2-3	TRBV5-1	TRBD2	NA	TGCGCCAGCAGCTTGGCCACTAGCGGGAGGTTTTCCACAGATACGCAGTATTTT	CASSLATSGRFSTDTQYF
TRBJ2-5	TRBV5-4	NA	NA	TGTGCCACGACTACCCGGGTCCAAGAGACCCAGTACTTC	CATTTRVQETQYF
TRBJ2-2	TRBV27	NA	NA	TGTGCCAGCAAGGGGGGGATCGACACCGGGGAGCTGTTTTTT	CASKGGIDTGELFF
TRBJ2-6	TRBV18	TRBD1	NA	TGTGCCAGCTCACCTCCCCAGGGGGCGGGAGGGGCCAACGTCCTGACTTTC	CASSPPQGAGGANVLTF
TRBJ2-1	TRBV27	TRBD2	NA	TGTGCCAGCAGTCCCGCGGGAGTAAGCTCCTACAATGAGCAGTTCTTC	CASSPAGVSSYNEQFF
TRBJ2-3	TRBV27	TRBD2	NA	TGTGCCAGCGCAATACTAGCGGGAGAAACAGATACGCAGTATTTT	CASAILAGETDTQYF
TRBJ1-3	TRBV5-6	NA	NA	TGTGCCAGCAGCTTACGGGGGAACGGAAACACCATATATTTT	CASSLRGNGNTIYF